The clone carrying this TCR beta chain occurred a few times. What it binds is unknown. BIOMED2 TRB-A/B primer pools were used in multiplex TRB PCR. TCRdb re-derived calls from the multiplex PCR reads in MiXCR, one entry per CDR3 protein. The sample contains some 5,000 distinct CDR3 sequences, roughly 30% of which appear only once. V was clipped by 5 bases and J by 2 bases, with 13 bases between them. The CDR3 length is 15 residues. The data are from a study of T and B cells in COVID-19 patients. Study-wide points: No sequencing was yet done of CD4+, regulatory or CD8+ subsets, or of SARS-CoV-2-responsive or tetramer+ sorted cells.

Blood genomic DNA input for TRB amplification was about 250-500 ng. The chain couples TRBV12-3 or TRBV12-4 to TRBJ2-1, with D perhaps given as TRBD1 or TRBD2 (5 bases each). The source is a human donor who had recovered from COVID-19. The sequencing sample was made of blood. CDR3 nucleotide sequence: TGTGCCAGCAGTCTCCGGGACGGAGCCTACAATGAGCAGTTCTTC. Translating gives CASSLRDGAYNEQFF.